This T cell receptor beta chain stems from a study of T cell responses to AZD1222 COVID-19 vaccine. Background on the study: Second-dose intervals near 4 or 12 weeks were combined.

The study's findings and limits: None of the repertoires were sampled until the peak T cell response had passed.

Note on this clone: Antigen: not known.

Sequencing was performed with immunoSEQ multiplex PCR; in TCRdb, only in-frame clones are kept and a portion is missing. In the table there are approximately 67,000 clones, 80% to 85% of which are singletons. This clonotype was sampled from an adult in good health. This specimen consisted of peripheral blood, obtained on day 0 of AZD1222 vaccination.

CDR3 region: CASGRTEQETQYF. The CDR3 bases are TGTGCCAGCGGAAGGACGGAACAAGAGACCCAGTACTTC. The chain is built from TRBV18 and TRBJ2-5; D unresolved. Germline CDR1 and CDR2: KGHSH and LQKENI. The CDR3 consists of 13 residues. Trimming stripped 8 bases from V and 2 bases from J, with 12 bases between.